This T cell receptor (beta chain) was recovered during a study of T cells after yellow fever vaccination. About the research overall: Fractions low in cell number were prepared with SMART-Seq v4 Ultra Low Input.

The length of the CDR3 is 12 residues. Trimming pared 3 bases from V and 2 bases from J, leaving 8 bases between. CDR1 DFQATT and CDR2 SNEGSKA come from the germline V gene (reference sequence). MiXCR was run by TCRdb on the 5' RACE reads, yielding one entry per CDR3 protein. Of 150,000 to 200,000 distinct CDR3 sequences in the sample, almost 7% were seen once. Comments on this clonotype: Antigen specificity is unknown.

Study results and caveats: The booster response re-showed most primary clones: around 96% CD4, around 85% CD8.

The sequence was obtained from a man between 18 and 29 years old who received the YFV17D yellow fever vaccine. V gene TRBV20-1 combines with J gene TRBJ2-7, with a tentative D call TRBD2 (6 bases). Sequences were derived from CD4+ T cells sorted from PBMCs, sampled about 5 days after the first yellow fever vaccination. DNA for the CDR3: TGCAGTGCTAGGGAGGGCCCCTACGAGCAGTACTTC. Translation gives CSAREGPYEQYF.